This T cell receptor (beta chain) was sequenced for a study of beta chain features in type 1 diabetes. In its sample, this clone was seen a few times. Its antigen remains unidentified. Other DNA variants within this sample encode the same CDR3. The authors sorted CD4+ naive, central memory, regulatory and stem cell-like memory cells via CD45RO/CCR7/CD25/CD127/CD95/CD27. Findings and caveats of the study: Significant though moderate, a shortening of TCRB CDR3s appeared in all four CD4+ subsets of Type 1 diabetes patients.

The entirety of the isolated RNA underwent reverse transcription, so expressed TCRB transcripts were sequenced. The table came from immunoSEQ multiplex PCR; TCRdb's copy has only in-frame clones and leaves some out. The data contain about 660,000 clones, roughly an eighth of them singletons. The clonotype comes from a man younger than 30 with type 1 diabetes. The sequencing sample was made of naive CD4+ T cells from blood.

CDR3 loop: CASSGTAYGYTF. CDR3 bases: TGTGCCAGCAGTGGGACAGCTTATGGCTACACCTTC. The chain combines TRBV28 with TRBJ1-2; TRBD1 matches at 7 bases. This CDR3 spans 12 amino acids. With 5 bases clipped from V and 5 bases from J, the junction kept 2 bases outside the gene matches. The germline gives CDR1 MDHEN, CDR2 SYDVKM.